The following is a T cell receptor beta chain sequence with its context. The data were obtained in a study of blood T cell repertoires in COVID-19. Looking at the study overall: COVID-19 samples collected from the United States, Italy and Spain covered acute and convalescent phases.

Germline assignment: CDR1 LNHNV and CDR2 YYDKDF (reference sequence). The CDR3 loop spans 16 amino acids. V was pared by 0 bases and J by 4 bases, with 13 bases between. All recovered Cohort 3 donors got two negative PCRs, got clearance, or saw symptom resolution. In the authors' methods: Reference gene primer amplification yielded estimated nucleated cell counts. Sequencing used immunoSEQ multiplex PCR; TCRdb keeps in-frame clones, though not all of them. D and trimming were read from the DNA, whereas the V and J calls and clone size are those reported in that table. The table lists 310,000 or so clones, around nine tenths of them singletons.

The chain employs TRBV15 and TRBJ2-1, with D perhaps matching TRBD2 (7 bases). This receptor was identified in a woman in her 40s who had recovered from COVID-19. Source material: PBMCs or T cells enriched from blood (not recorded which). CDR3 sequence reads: CATSRDRGARYNEQFF. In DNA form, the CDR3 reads TGTGCCACCAGCAGAGATCGGGGGGCCAGGTACAATGAGCAGTTCTTC.